This TCR beta chain was sequenced for a study of identical twins. The study, taken as a whole, reports: Monozygotic twin pairs showed more out-of-frame TCR alpha sharing than models estimated.

MiXCR was run by TCRdb on the 5' RACE reads, yielding one entry per CDR3 protein. The sample has about 690,000 distinct CDR3 sequences, approximately 6% seen once; the top ten hold 1.5% to 2%. V lost 0 bases, J lost 1 base, and 6 bases stayed unmatched. The CDR3 loop spans 18 amino acids. Germline V gene sequence: CDR1 SGHDN, CDR2 FVKESK. As regards this clonotype: Antigen: not known.

The source of this sequence is a man aged 18 to 35 in good health. This rearrangement joins TRBV14 to TRBJ2-5, with 12 bases aligning to TRBD2. The sample taken for sequencing was naive T cells sorted from blood. CDR3 residues: CASSQEASGRAAQETQYF. In DNA form, the CDR3 reads TGTGCCAGCAGCCAAGAGGCTAGCGGGAGGGCGGCCCAAGAGACCCAGTACTTC.